The following is a T cell receptor beta chain sequence with its context. Its antigen remains unidentified. For each subset, genomic DNA was distributed in equal portions over several immunoSEQ plates. The protocol was immunoSEQ multiplex PCR, while the TCRdb copy is restricted to in-frame clones and leaves out a portion. In the table there are approximately 2,200,000 clones, approximately 94% of which are singletons. As defined, naive CD8 cells were CD45RO-negative and positively selected for CCR7, with terminally differentiated effector memory CD45RA+ cells excluded. Germline assignment: CDR1 SGHTA and CDR2 FQGNSA. The ends were cut back, 5 bases at V and 4 bases at J, with 6 bases in the middle. The CDR3 extends over 11 amino acids. This sample stems from a study of shared clonotypes between healthy human individuals. General study points: Only blood was sampled, and tissue TCR repertoires likely differ from blood ones.

The TCR originated in a man younger than 30 in good health. Some clones in this sample may be carry-over from other donors' samples. This chain links TRBV7-2 with TRBJ2-7; D gene ambiguous. The specimen sequenced was naive CD8+ T cells from PBMCs. CDR3 sequence: CASSDGYEQYF. The CDR3 DNA is TGTGCCAGCAGCGACGGGTACGAGCAGTACTTC.